A single sample gave rise to the 31 T cell receptor beta chains below, sequenced in a study of beta chain features in type 1 diabetes. Expressed TCRB transcripts were sequenced because the isolated RNA had all been reverse transcribed beforehand. Produced via immunoSEQ multiplex PCR; TCRdb's table is partial and in-frame only. Of 150,000 or so clones in the sample, approximately 52% are singletons; the top ten hold under 0.5%. The sample was Tregs from blood. All receptors come from a young man in good health.

The chain recombines TRBV9 with TRBJ2-3; possible D gene TRBD1, 6 bases. V lost 4 bases to trimming and J lost 2 bases, with 17 bases between them. The CDR3 sequence is 16 residues long. The V gene's germline CDR1 is SGDLS and CDR2 YYNGEE. The CDR3: CASSSLSGQYTDTQYF. As DNA, the CDR3 is TGTGCCAGCAGCTCATTATCGGGACAATACACAGATACGCAGTATTTT.

The chain links TRBV4-3 to TRBJ2-5; 7 nucleotides align to TRBD1. The V gene end was trimmed by 3 bases and the J gene end by 4 bases; junction bases not matched to a gene: 5. The CDR3 totals 14 residues. From germline, CDR1 is LGHNA and CDR2 YSLEER. CDR3 bases: TGCGCCAGCAGCCAGAACAGGGGCGGAGAGACCCAGTACTTC. This codes for CASSQNRGGETQYF.

V usage is TRBV19 and J usage is TRBJ2-7; D remains ambiguous. Germline V gene lookup returns CDR1 LNHDA and CDR2 SQIVND (reference sequence). Trimming left V 4 bases short and J 3 bases short, with 7 bases between. The CDR3 runs 12 residues. CDR3 sequence: CASSTGFYEQYF. The CDR3 bases are TGTGCCAGTAGTACAGGCTTCTACGAGCAGTACTTC.

V is TRBV4-1 and J is TRBJ2-6, with D unresolved. Germline loops: CDR1 MGHRA, CDR2 YSYEKL. The CDR3 contains 16 residues. The germline V and J ends were trimmed by 7 bases and 1 base, with 14 bases remaining between them. The chain's CDR3 is CASNLMGRSGANVLTF. Here the CDR3 DNA reads TGCGCCAGCAACCTAATGGGCAGGTCTGGGGCCAACGTCCTGACTTTC.

The V and J genes are TRBV5-1 and TRBJ2-7; tentative D call: TRBD1 (5 bases). This CDR3 is 13 amino acids long. The V end lost 0 bases, the J end lost 11 bases, and 15 bases lay between the germline ends. Per germline, CDR1 SGHRS and CDR2 YFSETQ. The CDR3 region has the DNA TGCGCCAGCAGCTTGGTGTGGGGCGAGGTCAAGTACTTC. Translation: CASSLVWGEVKYF.

The chain uses TRBV19 and TRBJ2-7; D may be TRBD2 (6 bases). There are 16 residues in the CDR3. From germline, CDR1 is LNHDA and CDR2 SQIVND (reference sequence). Trimming removed 3 bases at V and 0 bases at J, with 15 bases between. CDR3 residues: CASSIGLGDFSYEQYF. The CDR3 DNA reads TGTGCCAGTAGTATCGGTCTCGGGGACTTCTCCTACGAGCAGTACTTC.

Remarks on this clone: This is likely a read error, given that the CDR3 carries no conserved phenylalanine or tryptophan at its end. It is unclear where the CDR3 begins or ends on the DNA, so no DNA is shown, and the CDR3 is as TCRdb lists it. The chain joins TRBV7-9 to TRBJ2-7; the table's TRBD1 call for D was not verified on the DNA. Termini included, the CDR3 measures 11 amino acids. Germline V gives CDR1 SEHNR, CDR2 FQNEAQ (reference sequence). The CDR3 loop is CASSHRTDNPY.

This clone was counted only a few times. This chain uses TRBV7-9 with TRBJ2-1, with 11 bases that match TRBD2. Germline lookup yields CDR1 SEHNR and CDR2 FQNEAQ (reference sequence). With 1 base clipped from V and 1 base from J, the junction kept 9 bases outside the gene matches. This CDR3 contains 19 residues. Written as DNA, the CDR3 is TGTGCCAGCAGCTTAGTCGTTAGCGGGGGGGCCGGATCCTACAATGAGCAGTTCTTC. Protein sequence: CASSLVVSGGAGSYNEQFF.

The J gene is TRBJ1-2, the V gene TRBV5-6, with D possibly being TRBD1 (6 bases). CDR1 SGHDT and CDR2 YYEEEE come from the germline V gene. The germline V and J ends were trimmed by 4 bases and 4 bases, with 11 bases remaining between them. This CDR3 contains 13 residues. CDR3 nucleotides: TGTGCCAGCAGCCGCGGACAGCTCTATGGCTACACCTTC. Its protein is CASSRGQLYGYTF.

This clone appeared a few times. The gene calls are TRBV29-1 and TRBJ2-4, with 14 bases identical to TRBD2. The CDR3 consists of 16 residues. The germline V gene has CDR1 SQVTM and CDR2 ANQGSEA. After removal of 4 bases from V and 3 bases from J, the junction contained 5 bases not matched to a gene. CDR3 amino acids: CSVGLAGGEGKNIQYF. CDR3 bases: TGCAGCGTTGGACTAGCGGGAGGGGAGGGCAAAAACATTCAGTACTTC.

This clone was detected only a few times. Relative to the germline gene, one junction end is altered; a read error may explain this. V usage is TRBV7-7 and J usage is TRBJ2-1; 8 positions agree with TRBD1. CDR1 is SSHAT, CDR2 FNYEAQ, per germline (reference sequence). This CDR3 is 21 amino acids long. In DNA, the CDR3 is TGTGCTAGCAGCTTAGTAGTTCTCCCGCTTGGACAGGGAATTAGGCGCAATGAGCAGTTCTTC. Amino acid sequence: CASSLVVLPLGQGIRRNEQFF.

This chain uses TRBV7-2 with TRBJ2-1; 8 bases align to TRBD1. From germline, CDR1 is SGHTA and CDR2 FQGNSA. Germline trimming cut 3 bases from V and 4 bases from J; bases unmatched to any gene: 5. This CDR3 has 15 residues. The CDR3 nucleotides are TGTGCCAGCAGCTTTTACAGGACAGGGTACAATGAGCAGTTCTTC. Protein sequence: CASSFYRTGYNEQFF.

The CDR3 DNA sequence: TGTGCCAGCAGTTTCCTAAAGGGACTAGCGGGGTATCAAGAGACCCAGTACTTC. Its translation is CASSFLKGLAGYQETQYF. The V and J genes are TRBV28 and TRBJ2-5; 13 bases line up with TRBD2. Germline V CDR1 and CDR2: MDHEN, SYDVKM. V was pared by 3 bases and J by 2 bases, with 9 bases of the junction left unmatched. The CDR3 loop spans 18 amino acids.

The chain carries TRBV6-5 and TRBJ2-1; 12 nucleotides align to TRBD2. Germline CDR1 reads MNHEY; CDR2 reads SVGAGI. V shed 6 bases, J shed 7 bases, and the junction held 4 bases outside the gene matches. This CDR3 has 14 amino acids. In DNA, the CDR3 is TGTGCCAGCAGCCTAGCGGGGGGGCGAAATGAGCAGTTCTTC. Its protein is CASSLAGGRNEQFF.

The chain joins TRBV7-2 to TRBJ1-4; maybe TRBD1 (6 bases). The germline CDR1 and CDR2 sequences are SGHTA and FQGNSA. There are 13 residues in the CDR3. V lost 7 bases and J lost 6, with 12 bases in between. In DNA form, the CDR3 reads TGTGCCAGCACCCTGGGGGCGGATGAAAAACTGTTTTTT. Translated, it gives CASTLGADEKLFF.

This clone was counted between two and nine times. The chain combines TRBV11-1 with TRBJ2-2; D possibly corresponds to TRBD2 (5 bases). The germline CDR1 and CDR2 sequences are SGHAT and FQDESV (reference sequence). The ends were cut back, 3 bases at V and 3 bases at J, with 11 bases in the middle. CDR3 size: 15 residues. CDR3 sequence (DNA): TGTGCCAGCAGCTTGATTGGACTTGACACCGGGGAGCTGTTTTTT. Translation: CASSLIGLDTGELFF.

This chain joins TRBV23-1 and TRBJ2-5; 11 bases are a match to TRBD1. The better agreement between TRBJ2-7 and the DNA end casts doubt on the J call. TRBV23-1 is sorted into the ORF group, with uncertain function. The length of the CDR3 is 18 residues. The CDR3 DNA reads TGCGCCAGCAGCCCGGACAGGGGGCCGCCTACTGCCTCCTACGAGCAGTACTTC. Translated: CASSPDRGPPTASYEQYF.

This sequence joins TRBV7-2 and TRBJ1-5; no clear D. Trimming took off 1 base at V and 5 bases at J, with 12 bases between the two ends. Germline CDR1 and CDR2: SGHTA and FQGNSA. The CDR3 has 15 residues. This chain's CDR3 is CASSLVGGRDQPQHF. The DNA of the CDR3 is TGTGCCAGCAGCTTAGTTGGAGGTAGGGATCAGCCCCAGCATTTT.

This clone was recorded once. The chain uses TRBV5-1 and TRBJ1-6; a possible D gene is TRBD1 (5 bases). V was cut by 4 bases and J by 0 bases, with 11 bases left in between. The CDR3 runs 16 residues. CDR1 SGHRS and CDR2 YFSETQ come from the germline V gene. CDR3 DNA sequence: TGCGCCAGCAGCCCAGGGTCAAGCTCCTATAATTCACCCCTCCACTTT. Translation gives CASSPGSSSYNSPLHF.

The chain links TRBV27 to TRBJ1-1; 9 bases agree with TRBD1. From germline, CDR1 is MNHEY and CDR2 SMNVEV (reference sequence). This CDR3 has 13 amino acids. J gave up 7 bases and V 3 bases, and 3 bases lay outside the gene matches. The CDR3 DNA reads as TGTGCCAGCAGTTTTACAGGGGGCAGTGAAGCTTTCTTT. This translates into CASSFTGGSEAFF.

The chain uses TRBV4-1 and TRBJ2-3; 7 bases fit TRBD2. From germline, CDR1 is MGHRA and CDR2 YSYEKL. Trimming removed 1 base from V and 6 bases from J; junction bases left unmatched: 13. The CDR3 loop spans 17 amino acids. The DNA of the CDR3 is TGCGCCAGCAGCCAAGCCCCTTTGCGGGGGTTGGGGGATACGCAGTATTTT. It codes for CASSQAPLRGLGDTQYF.

The chain has TRBV5-1 and TRBJ2-1; D is unresolved. The V end was cut by 2 bases, the J end by 2 bases, with 17 bases between. Germline V gives CDR1 SGHRS, CDR2 YFSETQ. This CDR3 is built from 17 residues. The CDR3 reads CASSFLSAQTPYNEQFF. The CDR3 bases are TGCGCCAGCAGCTTTTTATCTGCACAGACGCCCTACAATGAGCAGTTCTTC.

V and J are TRBV7-8 and TRBJ2-1, with a tentative D call TRBD1 (6 bases). Germline V CDR1 and CDR2: SGHVS, FQNEAQ. The CDR3 extends over 15 amino acids. The germline V and J ends were trimmed by 7 bases and 2 bases, with 15 bases remaining between them. The CDR3 DNA reads TGTGCCAGCACCCTGGACAGAAGGACCTACAATGAGCAGTTCTTC. The encoded protein is CASTLDRRTYNEQFF.

The V call is TRBV6-5, the J call TRBJ2-1; 8 bases agree with TRBD2. This CDR3 has 13 residues. V was clipped by 8 bases and J by 4 bases; unmatched bases: 4. Germline lookup yields CDR1 MNHEY and CDR2 SVGAGI. The CDR3 loop is CASSRGGYNEQFF. The CDR3 region has the DNA TGTGCCAGCTCTCGGGGGGGGTACAATGAGCAGTTCTTC.

In its sample, this clone was seen a few times. The J gene is TRBJ2-3, the V gene TRBV28; 14 nucleotides match TRBD2. The V segment lost 6 bases and the J segment 5 bases; nucleotides outside the gene matches: 4. The CDR3 has 15 residues. Germline V gene data show CDR1 as MDHEN and CDR2 as SYDVKM. This chain's CDR3 is CASSYGTSGGDTQYF. CDR3 sequence (DNA): TGTGCCAGCAGCTACGGGACTAGCGGGGGAGATACGCAGTATTTT.

This clone occurred a few times. This chain links TRBV7-2 with TRBJ2-7; possibly TRBD1 for D (5 bases). The CDR3 extends over 14 amino acids. Per the germline V gene, CDR1 is SGHTA and CDR2 is FQGNSA. V was shortened by 1 base and J by 4 bases, with 11 bases between the two germline ends. The CDR3 region is CASSLGVGVYEQYF. The CDR3 DNA reads TGTGCCAGCAGCTTAGGAGTAGGGGTGTACGAGCAGTACTTC.

The J gene is TRBJ2-1, the V gene TRBV4-3; D is uncertain. Trimming removed 3 bases at V and 1 base at J, with 7 bases between. The germline gives CDR1 LGHNA, CDR2 YSLEER. This CDR3 spans 14 amino acids. The CDR3 coding sequence is TGCGCCAGCAGCCAGCGGCGATCCTACAATGAGCAGTTCTTC. This codes for CASSQRRSYNEQFF.

The chain is built from TRBV28 and TRBJ2-7, with 7 bases fitting TRBD1. The V segment lost 9 bases and the J segment 0 bases; nucleotides outside the gene matches: 5. The CDR3 consists of 13 residues. Germline values: CDR1 MDHEN, CDR2 SYDVKM. The CDR3, as DNA: TGTGCCAGTTCCGGGACAGCCTCCTACGAGCAGTACTTC. Residues: CASSGTASYEQYF.

The chain recombines TRBV5-1 with TRBJ2-7; 13 nucleotides line up with TRBD2. The CDR3 sequence is 17 residues long. V lost 0 bases to trimming and J lost 0 bases; unmatched junction nucleotides: 3. Germline V gene lookup returns CDR1 SGHRS and CDR2 YFSETQ. The CDR3 sequence: CASSLGGLAGSSYEQYF. For the CDR3, the DNA is TGCGCCAGCAGCTTGGGGGGACTAGCGGGGAGCTCCTACGAGCAGTACTTC.

This clone has more than one count but fewer than ten. V is TRBV18 and J is TRBJ2-7; 7 nucleotides align to TRBD2. Per the germline V gene, CDR1 is KGHSH and CDR2 is LQKENI. This CDR3 region has 12 residues. The trim removed 6 bases at V and 7 bases at J, leaving 6 bases unmatched. CDR3 residues: CASSRGEWEQYF. CDR3 coding DNA: TGTGCCAGCTCTCGGGGGGAGTGGGAGCAGTACTTC.

The chain employs TRBV4-3 and TRBJ2-7; 7 bases map to TRBD1. V was clipped by 0 bases and J by 3 bases; unmatched bases: 11. The CDR3 has 17 amino acids. Germline CDR1 and CDR2: LGHNA and YSLEER. In nucleotides, the CDR3 is TGCGCCAGCAGCCAAGATAAGGGACAGCCTGCATGCTACGAGCAGTACTTC. Encoded protein: CASSQDKGQPACYEQYF.